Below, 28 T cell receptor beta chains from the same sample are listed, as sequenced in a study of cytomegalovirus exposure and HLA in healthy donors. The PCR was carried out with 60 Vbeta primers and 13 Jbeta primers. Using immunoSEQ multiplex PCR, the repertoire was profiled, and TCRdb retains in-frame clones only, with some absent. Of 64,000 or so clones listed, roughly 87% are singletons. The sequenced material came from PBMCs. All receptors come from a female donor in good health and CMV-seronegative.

CDR3 region: CASSLAAGGPFNEKLFF. CDR3 nucleotides: TGTGCCAGCAGCTTAGCGGCAGGGGGCCCCTTTAATGAAAAACTGTTTTTT. This chain joins TRBV7-8 and TRBJ1-4; 8 bases are a match to TRBD1. Germline CDR1 and CDR2: SGHVS and FQNEAQ. V lost 0 bases to trimming and J lost 4 bases; unmatched junction nucleotides: 7. The length of the CDR3 is 17 residues.

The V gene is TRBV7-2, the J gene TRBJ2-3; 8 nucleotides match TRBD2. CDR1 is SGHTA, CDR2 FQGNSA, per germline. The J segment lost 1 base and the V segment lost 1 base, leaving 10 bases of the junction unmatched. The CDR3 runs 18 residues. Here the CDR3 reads CASSLVAGSPRGTDTQYF. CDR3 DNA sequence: TGTGCCAGCAGCTTAGTAGCGGGAAGCCCCCGGGGCACAGATACGCAGTATTTT.

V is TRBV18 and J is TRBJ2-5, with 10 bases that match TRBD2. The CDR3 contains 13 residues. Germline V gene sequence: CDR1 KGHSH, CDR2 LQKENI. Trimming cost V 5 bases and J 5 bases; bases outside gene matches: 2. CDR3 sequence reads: CASSSSGGETQYF. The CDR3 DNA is TGTGCCAGCTCATCTAGCGGGGGTGAGACCCAGTACTTC.

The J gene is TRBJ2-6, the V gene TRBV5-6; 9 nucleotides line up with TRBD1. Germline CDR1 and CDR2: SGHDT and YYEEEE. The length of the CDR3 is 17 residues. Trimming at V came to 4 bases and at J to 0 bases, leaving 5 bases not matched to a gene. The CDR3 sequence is CASSGGQGRSGANVLTF. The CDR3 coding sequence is TGTGCCAGCAGCGGGGGACAGGGCCGCTCTGGGGCCAACGTCCTGACTTTC.

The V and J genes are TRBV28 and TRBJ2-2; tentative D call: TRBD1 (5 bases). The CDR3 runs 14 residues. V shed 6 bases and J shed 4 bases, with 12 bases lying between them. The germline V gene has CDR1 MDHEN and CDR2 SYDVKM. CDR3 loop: CASSPQGFTGELFF. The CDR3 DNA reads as TGTGCCAGCAGCCCTCAGGGTTTCACCGGGGAGCTGTTTTTT.

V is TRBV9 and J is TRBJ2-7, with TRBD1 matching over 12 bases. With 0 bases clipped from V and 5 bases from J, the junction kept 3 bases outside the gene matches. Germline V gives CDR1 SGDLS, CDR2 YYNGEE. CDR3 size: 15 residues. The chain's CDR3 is CASSVVGTGGDEQYF. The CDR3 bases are TGTGCCAGCAGCGTAGTTGGGACAGGGGGCGACGAGCAGTACTTC.

The CDR3 region is CSVEGTGIYGYTF. The CDR3 DNA reads as TGCAGCGTTGAAGGAACAGGGATCTATGGCTACACCTTC. The chain recombines TRBV29-1 with TRBJ1-2; the D gene is possibly TRBD1 (6 bases). The CDR3 consists of 13 residues. V lost 1 base and J lost 4, with 10 bases in between. CDR1 SQVTM and CDR2 ANQGSEA come from the germline V gene.

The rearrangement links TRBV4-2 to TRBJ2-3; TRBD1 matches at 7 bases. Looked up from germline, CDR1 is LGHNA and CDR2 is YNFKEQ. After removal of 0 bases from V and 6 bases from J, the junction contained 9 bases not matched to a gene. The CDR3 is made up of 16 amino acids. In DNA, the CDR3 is TGTGCCAGCAGCCAAGAAAACAGGGGCCTTAGGGATACGCAGTATTTT. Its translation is CASSQENRGLRDTQYF.

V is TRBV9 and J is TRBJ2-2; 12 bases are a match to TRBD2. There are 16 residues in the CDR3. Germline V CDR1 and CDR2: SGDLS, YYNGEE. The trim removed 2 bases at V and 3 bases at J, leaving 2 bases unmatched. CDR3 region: CASSVGTSGYTGELFF. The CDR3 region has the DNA TGTGCCAGCAGCGTGGGGACTAGCGGGTACACCGGGGAGCTGTTTTTT. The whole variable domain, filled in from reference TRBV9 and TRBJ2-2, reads DSGVTQTPKHLITATGQRVTLRCSPRSGDLSVYWYQQSLDQGLQFLIQYYNGEERAKGNILERFSAQQFPDLHSELNLSSLELGDSALYFCASSVGTSGYTGELFFGEGSRLTVL.

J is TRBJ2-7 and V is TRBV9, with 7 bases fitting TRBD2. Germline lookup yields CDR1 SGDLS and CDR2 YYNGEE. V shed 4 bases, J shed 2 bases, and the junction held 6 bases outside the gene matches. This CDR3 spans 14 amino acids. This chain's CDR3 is CASSPSGATYEQYF. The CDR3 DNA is TGTGCCAGCAGCCCCAGCGGGGCTACCTACGAGCAGTACTTC.

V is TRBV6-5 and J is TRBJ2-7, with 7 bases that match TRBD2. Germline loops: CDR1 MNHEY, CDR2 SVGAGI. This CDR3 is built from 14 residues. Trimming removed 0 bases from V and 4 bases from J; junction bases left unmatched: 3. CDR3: CASSYSRGEYEQYF. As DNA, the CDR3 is TGTGCCAGCAGTTACTCCCGGGGGGAGTACGAGCAGTACTTC.

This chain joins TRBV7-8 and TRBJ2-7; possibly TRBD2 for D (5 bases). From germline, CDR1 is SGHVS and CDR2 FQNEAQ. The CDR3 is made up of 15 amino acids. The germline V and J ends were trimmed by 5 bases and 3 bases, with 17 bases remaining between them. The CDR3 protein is CASSHRTDLYYEQYF. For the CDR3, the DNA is TGTGCCAGCAGCCACCGAACGGACTTATACTACGAGCAGTACTTC.

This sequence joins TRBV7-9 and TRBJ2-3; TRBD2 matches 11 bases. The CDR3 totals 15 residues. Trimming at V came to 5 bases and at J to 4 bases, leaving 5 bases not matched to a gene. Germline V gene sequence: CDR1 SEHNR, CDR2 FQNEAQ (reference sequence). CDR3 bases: TGTGCCAGCAGCGCACTAGCGGGAGCGTCAGATACGCAGTATTTT. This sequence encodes CASSALAGASDTQYF.

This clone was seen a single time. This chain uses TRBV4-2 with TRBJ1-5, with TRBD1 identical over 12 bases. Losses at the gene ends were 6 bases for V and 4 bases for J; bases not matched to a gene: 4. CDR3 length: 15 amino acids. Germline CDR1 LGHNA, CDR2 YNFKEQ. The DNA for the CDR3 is TGTGCCAGCAGTGGGGACAGGGGGCCAAATCAGCCCCAGCATTTT. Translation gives CASSGDRGPNQPQHF.

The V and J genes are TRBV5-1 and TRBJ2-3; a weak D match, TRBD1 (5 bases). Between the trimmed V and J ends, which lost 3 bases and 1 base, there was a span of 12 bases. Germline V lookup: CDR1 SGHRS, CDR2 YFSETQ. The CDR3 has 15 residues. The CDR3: CASSSQGFGTDTQYF. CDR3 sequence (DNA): TGCGCCAGCAGCTCCCAGGGATTCGGCACAGATACGCAGTATTTT.

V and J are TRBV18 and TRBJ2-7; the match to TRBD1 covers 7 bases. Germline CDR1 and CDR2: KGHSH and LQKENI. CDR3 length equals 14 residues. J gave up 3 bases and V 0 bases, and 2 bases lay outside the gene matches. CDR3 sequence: CASSPPGTDYEQYF. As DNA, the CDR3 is TGTGCCAGCTCACCACCCGGGACAGACTACGAGCAGTACTTC.

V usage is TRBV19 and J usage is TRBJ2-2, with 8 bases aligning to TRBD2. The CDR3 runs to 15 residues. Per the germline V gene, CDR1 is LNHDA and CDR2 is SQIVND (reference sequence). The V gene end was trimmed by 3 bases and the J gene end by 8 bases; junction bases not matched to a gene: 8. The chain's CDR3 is CASSITGLVAGELFF. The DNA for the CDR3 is TGTGCCAGTAGTATTACGGGACTAGTTGCTGGGGAGCTGTTTTTT.

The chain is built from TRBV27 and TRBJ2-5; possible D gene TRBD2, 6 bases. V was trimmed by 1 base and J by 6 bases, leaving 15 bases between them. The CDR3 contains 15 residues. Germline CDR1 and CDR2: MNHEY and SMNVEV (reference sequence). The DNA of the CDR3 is TGTGCCAGCAGTTTATTACCCCCCGGGGGTAAGACCCAGTACTTC. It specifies CASSLLPPGGKTQYF.

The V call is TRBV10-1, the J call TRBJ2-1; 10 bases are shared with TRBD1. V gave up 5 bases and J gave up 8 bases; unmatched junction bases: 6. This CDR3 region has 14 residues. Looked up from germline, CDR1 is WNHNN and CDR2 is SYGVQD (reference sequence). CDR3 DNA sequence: TGCGCCAGCAGTAAGGGACAGGGGAACGATGAGCAGTTCTTC. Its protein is CASSKGQGNDEQFF.

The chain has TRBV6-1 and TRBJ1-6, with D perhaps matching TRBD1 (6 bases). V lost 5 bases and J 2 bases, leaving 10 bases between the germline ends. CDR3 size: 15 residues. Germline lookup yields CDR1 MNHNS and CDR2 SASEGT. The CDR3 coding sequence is TGTGCCAGCAGTCTACAGGGACCCTATAATTCACCCCTCCACTTT. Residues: CASSLQGPYNSPLHF.

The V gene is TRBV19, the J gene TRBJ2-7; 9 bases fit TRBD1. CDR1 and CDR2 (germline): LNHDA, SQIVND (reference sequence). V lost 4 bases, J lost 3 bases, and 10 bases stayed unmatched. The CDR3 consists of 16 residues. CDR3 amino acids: CASSTRTGAIGYEQYF. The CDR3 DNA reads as TGTGCCAGTAGTACGCGGACAGGGGCTATTGGCTACGAGCAGTACTTC. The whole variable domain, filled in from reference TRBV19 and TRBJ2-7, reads DGGITQSPKYLFRKEGQNVTLSCEQNLNHDAMYWYRQDPGQGLRLIYYSQIVNDFQKGDIAEGYSVSREKKESFPLTVTSAQKNPTAFYLCASSTRTGAIGYEQYFGPGTRLTVT.

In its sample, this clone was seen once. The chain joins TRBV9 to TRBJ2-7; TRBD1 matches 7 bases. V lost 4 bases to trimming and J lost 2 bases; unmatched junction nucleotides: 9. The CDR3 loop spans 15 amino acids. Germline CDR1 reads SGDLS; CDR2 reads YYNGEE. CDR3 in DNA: TGTGCCAGCAGCCTCGGTGGGACAGAGACCTACGAGCAGTACTTC. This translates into CASSLGGTETYEQYF.

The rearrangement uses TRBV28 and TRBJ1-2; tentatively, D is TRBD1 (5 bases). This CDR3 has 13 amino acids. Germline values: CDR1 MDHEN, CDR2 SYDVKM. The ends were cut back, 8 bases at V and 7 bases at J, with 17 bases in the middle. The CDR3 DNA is TGTGCCAGCTCTATGGGGGGAGGTCGTGGCTACACCTTC. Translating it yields CASSMGGGRGYTF.

DNA for the CDR3: TGTGCCAGCAGCTTAGCGTCAGATCAGCCCCAGCATTTT. Its translation: CASSLASDQPQHF. The J gene is TRBJ1-5, the V gene TRBV7-8; D unclear. Germline loops: CDR1 SGHVS, CDR2 FQNEAQ. V dropped 0 bases and J dropped 5 bases, with 5 bases sitting between them. The CDR3 sequence is 13 residues long.

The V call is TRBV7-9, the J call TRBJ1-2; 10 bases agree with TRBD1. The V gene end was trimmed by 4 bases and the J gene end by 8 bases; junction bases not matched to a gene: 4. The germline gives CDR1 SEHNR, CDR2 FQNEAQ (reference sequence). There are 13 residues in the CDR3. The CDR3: CASSSDRGRGYTF. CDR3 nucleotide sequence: TGTGCCAGCAGCTCCGACAGGGGGCGAGGCTACACCTTC.

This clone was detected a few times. The chain's CDR3 is CASSDGAWTEAFF. The CDR3 region has the DNA TGCGCCAGCAGTGATGGGGCCTGGACTGAAGCTTTCTTT. The chain is built from TRBV10-1 and TRBJ1-1, with D perhaps TRBD1 (5 bases). The CDR3 runs to 13 residues. Trimming took off 3 bases at V and 5 bases at J, with 10 bases between the two ends. CDR1 WNHNN and CDR2 SYGVQD come from the germline V gene (reference sequence).

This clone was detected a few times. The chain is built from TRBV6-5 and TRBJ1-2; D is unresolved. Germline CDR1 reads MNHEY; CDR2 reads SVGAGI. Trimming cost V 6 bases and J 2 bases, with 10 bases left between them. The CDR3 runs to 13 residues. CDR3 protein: CASSELSNYGYTF. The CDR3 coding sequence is TGTGCCAGCAGCGAGTTATCAAACTATGGCTACACCTTC.

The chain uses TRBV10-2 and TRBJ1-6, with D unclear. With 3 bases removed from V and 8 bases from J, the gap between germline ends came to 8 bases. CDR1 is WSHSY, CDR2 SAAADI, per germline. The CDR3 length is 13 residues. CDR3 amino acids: CASSDWRDSPLHF. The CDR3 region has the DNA TGCGCCAGCAGTGACTGGCGGGATTCACCCCTCCACTTT.